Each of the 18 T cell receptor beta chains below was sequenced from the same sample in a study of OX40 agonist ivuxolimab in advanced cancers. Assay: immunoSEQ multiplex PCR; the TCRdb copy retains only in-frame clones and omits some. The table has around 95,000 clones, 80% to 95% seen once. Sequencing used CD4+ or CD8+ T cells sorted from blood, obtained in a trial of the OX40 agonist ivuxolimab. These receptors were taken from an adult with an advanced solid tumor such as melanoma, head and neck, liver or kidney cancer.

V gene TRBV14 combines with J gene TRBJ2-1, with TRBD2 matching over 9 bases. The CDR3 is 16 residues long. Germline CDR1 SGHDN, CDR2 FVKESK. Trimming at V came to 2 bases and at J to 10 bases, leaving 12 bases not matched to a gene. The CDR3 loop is CASSQFSGSRVKEQFF. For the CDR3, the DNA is TGTGCCAGCAGCCAATTTAGCGGGAGTAGGGTCAAGGAGCAGTTCTTC.

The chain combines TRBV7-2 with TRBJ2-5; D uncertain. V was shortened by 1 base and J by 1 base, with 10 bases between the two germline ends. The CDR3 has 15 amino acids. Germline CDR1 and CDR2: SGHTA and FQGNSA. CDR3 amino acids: CASSLVGGLQETQYF. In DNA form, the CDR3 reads TGTGCCAGCAGCTTAGTCGGCGGCCTCCAAGAGACCCAGTACTTC.

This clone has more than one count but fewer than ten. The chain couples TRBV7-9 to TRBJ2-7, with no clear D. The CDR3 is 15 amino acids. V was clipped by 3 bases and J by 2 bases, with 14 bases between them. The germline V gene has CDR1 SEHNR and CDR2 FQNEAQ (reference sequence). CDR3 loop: CASSFMGSSTYEQYF. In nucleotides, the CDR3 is TGTGCCAGCAGCTTCATGGGGTCCAGTACCTACGAGCAGTACTTC. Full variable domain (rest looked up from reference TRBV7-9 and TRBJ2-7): DTGVSQNPRHKITKRGQNVTFRCDPISEHNRLYWYRQTLGQGPEFLTYFQNEAQLEKSRLLSDRFSAERPKGSFSTLEIQRTEQGDSAMYLCASSFMGSSTYEQYFGPGTRLTVT.

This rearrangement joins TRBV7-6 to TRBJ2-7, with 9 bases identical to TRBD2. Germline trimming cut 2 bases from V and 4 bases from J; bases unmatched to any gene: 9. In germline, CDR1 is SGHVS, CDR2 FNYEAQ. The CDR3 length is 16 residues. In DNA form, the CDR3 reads TGTGCCAGCAGCTTAAAGGAGGCGGGAGGGCCTTACGAGCAGTACTTC. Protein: CASSLKEAGGPYEQYF.

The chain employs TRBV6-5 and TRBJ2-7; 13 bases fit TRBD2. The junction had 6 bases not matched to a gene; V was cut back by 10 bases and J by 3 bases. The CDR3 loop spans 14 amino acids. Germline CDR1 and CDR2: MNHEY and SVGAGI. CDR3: CATRTSGRHYEQYF. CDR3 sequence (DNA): TGTGCCACCCGGACTAGCGGGAGACACTACGAGCAGTACTTC.

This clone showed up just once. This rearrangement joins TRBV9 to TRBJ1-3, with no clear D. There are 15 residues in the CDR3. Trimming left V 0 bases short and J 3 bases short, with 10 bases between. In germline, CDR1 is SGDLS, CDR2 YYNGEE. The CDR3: CASSVEGTLGNTIYF. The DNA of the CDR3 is TGTGCCAGCAGCGTAGAGGGTACTCTTGGAAACACCATATATTTT.

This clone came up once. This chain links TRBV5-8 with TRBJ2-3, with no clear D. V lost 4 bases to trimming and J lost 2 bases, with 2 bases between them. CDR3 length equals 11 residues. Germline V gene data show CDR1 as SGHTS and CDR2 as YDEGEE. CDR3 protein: CASSATDTQYF. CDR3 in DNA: TGTGCCAGCAGCGCCACAGATACGCAGTATTTT.

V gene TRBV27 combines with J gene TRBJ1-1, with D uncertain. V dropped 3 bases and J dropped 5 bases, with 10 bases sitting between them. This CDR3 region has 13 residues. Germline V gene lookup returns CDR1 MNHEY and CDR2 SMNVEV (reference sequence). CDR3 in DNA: TGTGCCAGCAGTTTTCTCGGGAGGACTGAAGCTTTCTTT. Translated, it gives CASSFLGRTEAFF.

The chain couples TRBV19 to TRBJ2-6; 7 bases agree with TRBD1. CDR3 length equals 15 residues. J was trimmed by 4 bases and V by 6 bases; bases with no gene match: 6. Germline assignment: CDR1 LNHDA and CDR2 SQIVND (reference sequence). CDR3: CASRVTGSGANVLTF. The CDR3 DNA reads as TGTGCCAGTAGGGTGACAGGGTCCGGGGCCAACGTCCTGACTTTC.

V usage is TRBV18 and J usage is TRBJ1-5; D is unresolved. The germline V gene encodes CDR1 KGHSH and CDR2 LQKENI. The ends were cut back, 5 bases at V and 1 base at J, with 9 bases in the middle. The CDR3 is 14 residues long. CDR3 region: CASSLGQSNQPQHF. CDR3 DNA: TGTGCCAGCTCATTAGGGCAGAGCAATCAGCCCCAGCATTTT.

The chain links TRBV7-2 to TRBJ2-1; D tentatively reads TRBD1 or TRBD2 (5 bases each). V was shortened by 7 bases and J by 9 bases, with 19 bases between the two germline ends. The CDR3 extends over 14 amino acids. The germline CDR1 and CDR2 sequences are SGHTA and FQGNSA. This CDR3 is CASTFGAGNGEQFF. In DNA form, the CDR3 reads TGTGCCAGCACCTTCGGGGCAGGAAACGGTGAGCAGTTCTTC.

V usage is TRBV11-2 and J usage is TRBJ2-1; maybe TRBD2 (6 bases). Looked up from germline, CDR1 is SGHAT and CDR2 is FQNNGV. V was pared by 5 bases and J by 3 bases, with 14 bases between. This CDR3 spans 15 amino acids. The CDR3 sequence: CASSGGTANYNEQFF. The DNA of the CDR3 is TGTGCCAGCAGCGGGGGGACGGCGAACTACAATGAGCAGTTCTTC.

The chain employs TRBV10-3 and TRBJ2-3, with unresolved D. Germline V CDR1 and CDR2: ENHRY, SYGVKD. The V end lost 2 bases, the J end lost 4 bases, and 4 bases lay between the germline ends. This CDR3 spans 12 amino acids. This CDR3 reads CAISETADTQYF. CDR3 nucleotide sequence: TGTGCCATCAGTGAGACGGCAGATACGCAGTATTTT.

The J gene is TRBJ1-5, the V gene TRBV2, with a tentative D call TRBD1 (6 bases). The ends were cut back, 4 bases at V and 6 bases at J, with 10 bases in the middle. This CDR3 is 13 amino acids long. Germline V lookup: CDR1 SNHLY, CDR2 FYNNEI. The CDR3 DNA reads TGTGCCAGCAGTGGAGAGGGGGTTCAGCCCCAGCATTTT. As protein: CASSGEGVQPQHF.

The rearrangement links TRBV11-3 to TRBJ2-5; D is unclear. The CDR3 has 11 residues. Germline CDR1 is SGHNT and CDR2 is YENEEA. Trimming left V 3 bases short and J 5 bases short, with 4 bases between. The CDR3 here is CASSFGETQYF. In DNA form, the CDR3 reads TGTGCCAGCAGCTTCGGGGAGACCCAGTACTTC.

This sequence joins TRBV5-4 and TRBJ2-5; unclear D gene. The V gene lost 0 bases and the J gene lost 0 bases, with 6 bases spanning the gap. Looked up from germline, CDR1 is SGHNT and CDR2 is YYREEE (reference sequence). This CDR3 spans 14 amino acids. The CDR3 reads CASSLGSDQETQYF. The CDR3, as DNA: TGTGCCAGCAGCTTGGGGAGTGACCAAGAGACCCAGTACTTC.

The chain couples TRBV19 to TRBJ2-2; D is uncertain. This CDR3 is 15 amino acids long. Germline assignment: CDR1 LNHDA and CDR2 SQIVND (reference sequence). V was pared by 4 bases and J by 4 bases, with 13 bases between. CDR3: CASSTSPRSTGELFF. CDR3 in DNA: TGTGCCAGTAGTACATCCCCCAGGAGCACCGGGGAGCTGTTTTTT.

The CDR3 loop is CASSRRASAPYEQYF. The CDR3 region has the DNA TGTGCCAGCAGCCGCCGGGCCTCTGCCCCCTACGAGCAGTACTTC. This rearrangement joins TRBV5-6 to TRBJ2-7; D is ambiguous. CDR3 length equals 15 residues. Germline CDR1 and CDR2: SGHDT and YYEEEE. Between the trimmed V and J ends, which lost 4 bases and 2 bases, there was a span of 16 bases.